These T cell receptor beta chains were read from a single sample in a study of cytomegalovirus exposure and HLA in healthy donors. Sequenced by immunoSEQ multiplex PCR; TCRdb stores in-frame clones only, minus some. The repertoire has tens of thousands of clones, about 8% of them found once; the top ten carry 2.3%. Sequencing input: PBMCs. The origin of the receptors is a man aged 45 to 65 in good health and CMV-seronegative. CDR3s include the opening cysteine and the closing phenylalanine or tryptophan. The D gene is left open where the match is weak. A clone size is listed for some rows: how often the clone was seen (once, few, many), or a class if it is expanded.

>TRBV27|TRBJ2-1|few|15|.
CASSTTGSGYGEQFF
TGTGCCAGCAGTACCACAGGGAGCGGTTATGGGGAGCAGTTCTTC
>TRBV6-1|TRBJ1-1|few|12|.
CASSESGRVAFF
TGTGCCAGCAGTGAATCCGGCAGGGTAGCTTTCTTT
>TRBV2|TRBJ2-6|.|13|.
CARGTTGANVLTF
TGTGCCAGGGGGACAACTGGGGCCAACGTCCTGACTTTC
>TRBV11-2|TRBJ2-1|.|15|TRBD2
CASSPLAGGGNEQFF
TGTGCCAGCAGCCCACTAGCGGGGGGAGGCAATGAGCAGTTCTTC
>TRBV27|TRBJ1-5|.|17|.
CASSLLGQGLPNQPQHF
TGTGCCAGCAGCCTACTGGGGCAGGGACTCCCTAATCAGCCCCAGCATTTT
>TRBV5-1|TRBJ2-2|few|14|TRBD1
CASSSTGQAGELFF
TGCGCCAGCAGCTCGACAGGGCAGGCCGGGGAGCTGTTTTTT
>TRBV28|TRBJ2-7|.|16|TRBD1
CASSFDGTGISYEQYF
TGTGCCAGCAGTTTCGACGGGACAGGAATCTCCTACGAGCAGTACTTC
>TRBV12-2|TRBJ1-1|few|17|.
CASRLVKSKKDGPEAFF
TGTGCAAGTCGCTTAGTAAAGTCCAAAAAGGATGGGCCTGAAGCTTTCTTT
>TRBV14|TRBJ2-7|.|13|.
CASSAHEVTEQYF
TGTGCCAGCAGCGCACATGAAGTAACCGAGCAGTACTTC
>TRBV9|TRBJ1-3|.|14|.
CASSAGQSGNTIYF
TGTGCCAGCAGCGCCGGACAGTCCGGAAACACCATATATTTT
>TRBV7-7|TRBJ2-2|few|17|TRBD2
CASSPSGTSGGNGELFF
TGTGCTAGCAGCCCCTCCGGGACTAGCGGGGGGAACGGGGAGCTGTTTTTT
>TRBV4-2|TRBJ2-7|few|18|TRBD2
CASSLYPPGLAGDHEQYF
TGTGCCAGCAGCCTTTATCCCCCTGGACTAGCGGGAGACCACGAGCAGTACTTC
>TRBV7-6|TRBJ2-7|.|15|TRBD1
CASSLDRGVTYEQYF
TGTGCCAGCAGCTTAGACAGGGGGGTTACCTACGAGCAGTACTTC
>TRBV10-3|TRBJ2-3|.|14|.
CAMNRDSSTDTQYF
TGTGCCATGAACCGGGACTCAAGCACAGATACGCAGTATTTT
>TRBV28|TRBJ2-7|.|14|.
CASSLGGASYEQYF
TGTGCCAGCAGTTTAGGCGGGGCCTCCTACGAGCAGTACTTC
>TRBV5-1|TRBJ2-3|.|19|.
CASSLAGPRAQGRTDTQYF
TGCGCCAGCAGCTTGGCCGGTCCTAGAGCCCAGGGTCGAACAGATACGCAGTATTTT
>TRBV6-1|TRBJ2-4|.|13|.
CASDRGAKNIQYF
TGTGCCAGCGATAGAGGGGCCAAAAACATTCAGTACTTC
>TRBV7-6|TRBJ1-1|few|14|.
CASSARGGNTEAFF
TGTGCCAGCAGCGCCCGAGGGGGGAACACTGAAGCTTTCTTT
>TRBV7-8|TRBJ1-4|.|13|.
CASTPSTNEKLFF
TGTGCCAGCACCCCCTCAACTAATGAAAAACTGTTTTTT
>TRBV6-1|TRBJ1-4|.|16|.
CASSEAAGSYNEKLFF
TGTGCCAGCAGTGAAGCGGCCGGGTCTTATAATGAAAAACTGTTTTTT
>TRBV6-6|TRBJ1-1|.|15|TRBD1
CASRRQGAQNTEAFF
TGTGCCAGCCGTCGGCAGGGGGCGCAGAACACTGAAGCTTTCTTT
>TRBV4-1|TRBJ2-5|few|15|.
CASSQAPGESETQYF
TGCGCCAGCAGCCAAGCTCCCGGGGAGTCAGAGACCCAGTACTTC
>TRBV28|TRBJ1-3|.|16|TRBD1
CASRRGPLDSGNTIYF
TGTGCCAGCAGGAGGGGGCCCCTTGACTCTGGAAACACCATATATTTT
>TRBV19|TRBJ1-5|few|13|.
CASSGSVGQPQHF
TGTGCCAGTAGTGGTTCTGTCGGTCAGCCCCAGCATTTT
>TRBV6-5|TRBJ2-7|few|16|.
CASSYTLFGGADEQYF
TGTGCCAGCAGTTACACCCTTTTTGGGGGGGCCGACGAGCAGTACTTC
>TRBV29-1|TRBJ2-7|few|14|.
CSVESGTQGVGQYF
TGCAGCGTTGAGTCGGGTACTCAGGGCGTCGGGCAGTACTTC
>TRBV5-1|TRBJ2-7|.|19|.
CASSFLSQEGMKRAYEQYF
TGCGCCAGCAGCTTCCTTAGTCAGGAGGGGATGAAGAGGGCCTACGAGCAGTACTTC
>TRBV6-1|TRBJ1-5|few|18|TRBD1
CASSGDPWDRGRGQPQHF
TGTGCCAGCAGTGGAGACCCTTGGGACAGGGGGCGCGGTCAGCCCCAGCATTTT
>TRBV15|TRBJ1-4|.|15|.
CATSGTDSGNEKLFF
TGTGCCACCAGCGGCACAGATAGTGGTAATGAAAAACTGTTTTTT
>TRBV19|TRBJ2-5|.|15|.
CASSRLARPEETQYF
TGTGCCAGTAGTCGATTAGCAAGGCCCGAAGAGACCCAGTACTTC
>TRBV10-3|TRBJ2-5|.|18|TRBD2
CAISDPLAGGLGQETQYF
TGTGCCATCAGTGACCCGCTAGCGGGGGGGCTCGGGCAAGAGACCCAGTACTTC
>TRBV7-8|TRBJ2-7|.|15|.
CASSSLRDITYEQYF
TGTGCCAGCAGCTCCCTTCGGGACATAACCTACGAGCAGTACTTC
>TRBV18|TRBJ2-3|.|17|TRBD1
CASSPLPGTAVTDTQYF
TGTGCCAGCTCACCTCTCCCCGGGACAGCTGTCACAGATACGCAGTATTTT
>TRBV6-6|TRBJ1-4|.|14|.
CASSYRTEGGKLFF
TGTGCCAGCAGTTATAGGACAGAAGGGGGAAAACTGTTTTTT